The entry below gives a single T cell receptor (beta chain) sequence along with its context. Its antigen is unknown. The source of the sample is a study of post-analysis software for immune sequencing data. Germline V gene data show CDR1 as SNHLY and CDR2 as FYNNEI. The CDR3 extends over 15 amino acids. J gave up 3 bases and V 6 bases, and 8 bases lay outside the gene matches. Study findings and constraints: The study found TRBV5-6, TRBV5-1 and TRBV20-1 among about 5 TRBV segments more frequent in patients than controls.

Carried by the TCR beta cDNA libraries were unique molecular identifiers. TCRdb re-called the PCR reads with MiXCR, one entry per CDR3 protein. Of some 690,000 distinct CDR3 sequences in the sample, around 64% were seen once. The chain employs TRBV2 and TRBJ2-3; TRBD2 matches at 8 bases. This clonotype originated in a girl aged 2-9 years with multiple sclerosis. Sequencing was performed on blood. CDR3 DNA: TGTGCCAGCAGCCCACGAGCGGGGGTAACAGATACGCAGTATTTT. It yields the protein CASSPRAGVTDTQYF.